The entry below gives a single T cell receptor (beta chain) sequence along with its context. The germline gives CDR1 KGHDR, CDR2 SFDVKD. The CDR3 has 15 amino acids. Trimming removed 4 bases from V and 4 bases from J; junction bases left unmatched: 6. The data are from a study of blood T cell repertoires in COVID-19. Study overall: Acute and convalescent COVID-19 specimens originated in the United States, Italy and Spain.

Libraries were prepared by immunoSEQ multiplex PCR; TCRdb keeps only in-frame clonotypes and omits some of them. In the table there are 250,000 to 350,000 clones, about nine tenths of which are singletons. The sequence derives from an older woman with acute or convalescent COVID-19. The sample was peripheral blood. This chain joins TRBV24-1 and TRBJ1-2; 9 bases fit TRBD1. In nucleotides, the CDR3 is TGTGCCACCAGTGAACCGGGACAGGGATCCTATGGCTACACCTTC. Encoded protein: CATSEPGQGSYGYTF.